This T cell receptor (beta chain) stems from a study of blood T cell repertoires in COVID-19. For the study at large: The samples span acute and convalescent COVID-19 from the United States, Italy and Spain.

This CDR3 has 13 amino acids. Per the germline V gene, CDR1 is SGHTA and CDR2 is FQGNSA. Trimming removed 1 base from V and 3 bases from J, with 6 bases in between. Recruited during active infection, patients (from Seattle) were subsequently followed longitudinally. Methods used by the authors: Estimated nucleated cell counts came from reference gene primer amplification. Only in-frame clones appear in the TCRdb table, and some are missing; sequencing was by immunoSEQ multiplex PCR. Clone size and V and J calls were adopted from that table, with D and trimming inferred from the DNA. Seen here are 150,000 or so clones, around 87% observed once, and the top ten hold approximately 0.5%.

The rearrangement joins TRBV7-2 to TRBJ1-2; no reliable D call. The source of this sequence is a man in his 60s with COVID-19, enrolled during active disease. Sequencing was carried out using peripheral blood. The CDR3 loop is CASSLVRDYGYTF. The CDR3 nucleotides read TGTGCCAGCAGCTTAGTCCGGGACTATGGCTACACCTTC.